These 3 T cell receptor beta chains came from one sample sequenced in a study of cytomegalovirus exposure and HLA in healthy donors. It was with 60 Vbeta and 13 Jbeta primers that the PCR ran. Here immunoSEQ multiplex PCR was the method, and the copy in TCRdb shows in-frame clones only, minus some. This table holds fewer than 100,000 clones. The sequenced sample consisted of PBMCs. The source is a man in his fifties or sixties in good health and CMV-seronegative.

J is TRBJ1-6 and V is TRBV28; 10 bases fit TRBD1. Germline CDR1 MDHEN, CDR2 SYDVKM. CDR3 length: 16 residues. V was pared by 4 bases and J by 9 bases, with 9 bases of the junction left unmatched. CDR3 sequence reads: CASSSLGTGVASPLHF. CDR3 nucleotide sequence: TGTGCCAGCAGTTCGCTAGGGACAGGGGTCGCTTCACCCCTCCACTTT.

The rearrangement uses TRBV29-1 and TRBJ2-3; 9 nucleotides line up with TRBD2. There are 15 residues in the CDR3. J gave up 5 bases and V 3 bases, and 9 bases lay outside the gene matches. Germline V gives CDR1 SQVTM, CDR2 ANQGSEA. CDR3 in DNA: TGCAGCGTTGAGGGACTAGCTGCGAAACTAGATACGCAGTATTTT. The encoded protein is CSVEGLAAKLDTQYF.

The gene calls are TRBV11-2 and TRBJ1-4; D is possibly TRBD1 (5 bases). The CDR3 consists of 16 residues. V gave up 4 bases and J gave up 3 bases, with 15 bases separating them. CDR1 is SGHAT, CDR2 FQNNGV, per germline. The CDR3 coding sequence is TGTGCCAGCAGCTCTAACGGGGGGGTGGCTAATGAAAAACTGTTTTTT. Translation gives CASSSNGGVANEKLFF.